The 13 T cell receptor beta chains below were found in one sample sequenced in a study of blood T cell repertoires in COVID-19. The protocol was immunoSEQ multiplex PCR, while the TCRdb copy is restricted to in-frame clones and leaves out a portion. The sample records tens of thousands of clones, approximately 88% being singletons. Sequenced material: peripheral blood. These receptor sequences come from a human donor in a cohort sampled during active COVID-19.

The V and J genes are TRBV6-5 and TRBJ2-7, with D maybe TRBD2 (6 bases). Germline V gene data show CDR1 as MNHEY and CDR2 as SVGAGI. There are 16 residues in the CDR3. The V gene lost 0 bases and the J gene lost 6 bases, with 18 bases spanning the gap. CDR3 protein: CASSYSASRRGGEQYF. Written as DNA, the CDR3 is TGTGCCAGCAGTTACTCTGCCTCCCGGAGGGGAGGCGAGCAGTACTTC.

V gene TRBV5-1 combines with J gene TRBJ2-2; 8 nucleotides agree with TRBD1. The V and J ends lost 4 bases and 5 bases, in that order; junction bases with no gene match: 4. The CDR3 consists of 14 residues. From germline, CDR1 is SGHRS and CDR2 YFSETQ. Here the CDR3 reads CASSIGQGTGELFF. DNA of the CDR3: TGCGCCAGCAGCATTGGACAGGGAACCGGGGAGCTGTTTTTT.

This chain connects TRBV5-6 to TRBJ2-5, with D tentatively TRBD1 (6 bases). Germline V gives CDR1 SGHDT, CDR2 YYEEEE. The CDR3 runs to 15 residues. The V end lost 2 bases, the J end lost 0 bases, and 11 bases lay between the germline ends. The CDR3 protein is CASSLYDRNQETQYF. CDR3 bases: TGTGCCAGCAGCTTATATGACAGGAACCAAGAGACCCAGTACTTC.

This chain links TRBV5-6 with TRBJ1-6, with D unclear. The CDR3 is made up of 13 amino acids. V was cut by 4 bases and J by 8 bases, with 10 bases left in between. Germline V lookup: CDR1 SGHDT, CDR2 YYEEEE. The chain's CDR3 is CASSLRDDSPLHF. The CDR3, as DNA: TGTGCCAGCAGCCTGAGAGATGATTCACCCCTCCACTTT. Supplemented by reference TRBV5-6 and TRBJ1-6, the full variable domain reads DAGVTQSPTHLIKTRGQQVTLRCSPKSGHDTVSWYQQALGQGPQFIFQYYEEEERQRGNFPDRFSGHQFPNYSSELNVNALLLGDSALYLCASSLRDDSPLHFGNGTRLTVT.

This chain connects TRBV4-2 to TRBJ1-3; tentatively, D is TRBD1 (6 bases). CDR3 size: 15 residues. Germline CDR1 and CDR2: LGHNA and YNFKEQ. V dropped 4 bases and J dropped 0 bases, with 10 bases sitting between them. DNA of the CDR3: TGTGCCAGCAGCCGTGGACAGTACTCTGGAAACACCATATATTTT. It encodes CASSRGQYSGNTIYF.

The gene calls are TRBV9 and TRBJ2-7, with D unresolved. CDR1 and CDR2 from the germline V gene are SGDLS and YYNGEE. V was clipped by 0 bases and J by 6 bases, with 10 bases between them. The CDR3 length is 13 residues. CDR3 nucleotides: TGTGCCAGCAGCGTAGCAGGTTTCGGCGAGCAGTACTTC. Translated: CASSVAGFGEQYF.

CDR3 sequence (DNA): TGCGCCAGCAGCCCCCAGGCGGGGGCGAGGGGCTACACCTTC. Amino acid sequence: CASSPQAGARGYTF. The genes are TRBV5-1 and TRBJ1-2, with D possibly TRBD1 on 6 matching bases. The CDR3 consists of 14 residues. CDR1 and CDR2 (germline): SGHRS, YFSETQ. Trimming left V 4 bases short and J 8 bases short, with 18 bases between.

V gene TRBV19 combines with J gene TRBJ2-2, with 8 bases that match TRBD2. Trimming took 4 bases from V and 4 from J; bases not matched to a gene: 5. Germline V lookup: CDR1 LNHDA, CDR2 SQIVND (reference sequence). CDR3 length: 15 residues. CDR3 amino acids: CASSTPGGVTGELFF. CDR3 DNA: TGTGCCAGTAGTACCCCGGGGGGGGTCACCGGGGAGCTGTTTTTT.

The chain joins TRBV12-3 or TRBV12-4 to TRBJ1-2, with D possibly TRBD1 on 5 matching bases. The CDR3 is 13 amino acids. Between the trimmed V and J ends, which lost 4 bases and 3 bases, there was a span of 9 bases. The CDR3 region is CASSSGVYYGYTF. In DNA form, the CDR3 reads TGTGCCAGCAGTTCGGGGGTATACTATGGCTACACCTTC.

In its sample, this clone was seen once. The chain employs TRBV6-5 and TRBJ2-7; 8 nucleotides line up with TRBD2. Germline trimming cut 6 bases from V and 1 base from J; bases unmatched to any gene: 8. This CDR3 comprises 15 residues. Germline assignment: CDR1 MNHEY and CDR2 SVGAGI. The DNA for the CDR3 is TGTGCCAGCAGCCCAGCAGCGGGAGAGTCCTACGAGCAGTACTTC. Protein sequence: CASSPAAGESYEQYF.

V and J are TRBV3-1 (or the pseudogene TRBV3-2) and TRBJ2-7; the match to TRBD1 covers 9 bases. The trim removed 4 bases at V and 5 bases at J, leaving 6 bases unmatched. CDR1 and CDR2 from the germline V gene are LGHDT and YNNKEL (reference sequence). The CDR3 has 14 residues. In nucleotides, the CDR3 is TGTGCCAGCAGCCCGCCGGACAGGGGCCACGAGCAGTACTTC. It translates to CASSPPDRGHEQYF.

The CDR3 bases are TGTGCCAGCAGTGGCTCCGGACAAAGAAGGTCTAGCACAGATACGCAGTATTTT. Translation: CASSGSGQRRSSTDTQYF. V usage is TRBV6-1 and J usage is TRBJ2-3, with a weak D call TRBD1 (5 bases). Germline assignment: CDR1 MNHNS and CDR2 SASEGT. The CDR3 is 18 residues long. V lost 4 bases and J lost 0, with 20 bases in between.

The chain couples TRBV12-3 or TRBV12-4 to TRBJ1-1; D is unclear. The V gene lost 6 bases and the J gene lost 5 bases, with 7 bases spanning the gap. This CDR3 is built from 11 residues. CDR3 protein: CASRSGTEAFF. DNA for the CDR3: TGTGCCAGCAGGTCGGGGACTGAAGCTTTCTTT.